A selection of T cell receptor beta chains follows, all from one sample in a study of cytomegalovirus exposure and HLA in healthy donors. Generated by immunoSEQ multiplex PCR, the TCRdb table keeps only in-frame clones and is missing some. This sample contains 68,000 or so clones. Sequenced material: PBMCs. These receptors were obtained from a boy aged 10-17 years in good health and CMV-seronegative. Both conserved end residues are part of each CDR3. Each record gives: CDR3 protein, CDR3 DNA, J gene, V gene, D gene. A D gene is named only where the DNA matches it firmly.

CASSPRRGYEQYF,TGTGCCAGCTCACCTCGAAGGGGTTACGAGCAGTACTTC,TRBJ2-7,TRBV18,NA
CASTAGGDGYTF,TGTGCCAGCACGGCAGGGGGTGATGGCTACACCTTC,TRBJ1-2,TRBV25-1,TRBD1
CASTITAMNTEAFF,TGTGCCAGCACCATAACAGCCATGAACACTGAAGCTTTCTTT,TRBJ1-1,TRBV9,NA
CASSVSGADTGELFF,TGTGCCAGCAGCGTTAGCGGAGCCGACACCGGGGAGCTGTTTTTT,TRBJ2-2,TRBV9,NA
CASSLSGGTQPQHF,TGTGCCAGCAGCTTATCGGGGGGCACTCAGCCCCAGCATTTT,TRBJ1-5,TRBV7-9,NA
CASSLDQGLAYEQYF,TGTGCCAGCAGCTTAGATCAGGGTCTTGCCTACGAGCAGTACTTC,TRBJ2-7,TRBV11-2,NA
CASSSKAQGSQETQYF,TGTGCCAGCAGCTCGAAGGCCCAGGGATCCCAGGAGACCCAGTACTTC,TRBJ2-5,TRBV7-9,NA
CASSERDAGELFF,TGTGCCAGCAGTGAACGAGATGCCGGGGAGCTGTTTTTT,TRBJ2-2,TRBV6-1,NA
CASSSGTGTYGYTF,TGCGCCAGCAGCTCGGGGACAGGGACTTATGGCTACACCTTC,TRBJ1-2,TRBV5-1,TRBD1
CASRPSGQETQYF,TGTGCCAGCAGGCCTAGCGGCCAAGAGACCCAGTACTTC,TRBJ2-5,TRBV25-1,TRBD2
CASRSQGAGITEAFF,TGTGCCAGCAGAAGCCAGGGGGCAGGAATTACTGAAGCTTTCTTT,TRBJ1-1,TRBV2,TRBD1
CAWSYRAGEKLFF,TGTGCCTGGAGTTACAGGGCGGGTGAAAAACTGTTTTTT,TRBJ1-4,TRBV30,NA
CASSPDRFMNTEAFF,TGTGCCAGCAGCCCGGACAGATTCATGAACACTGAAGCTTTCTTT,TRBJ1-1,TRBV14,NA
CATRAPTGRTEAFF,TGTGCCACCAGGGCTCCGACAGGGAGGACTGAAGCTTTCTTT,TRBJ1-1,TRBV15,TRBD1
CASRGSAYSGNTIYF,TGTGCCAGCAGAGGCAGCGCATACTCTGGAAACACCATATATTTT,TRBJ1-3,TRBV6-5,NA
CASSQEFKSNYGYTF,TGTGCCAGCAGCCAAGAATTTAAAAGCAACTATGGCTACACCTTC,TRBJ1-2,TRBV4-2,NA
CASSLSISGPGGIF,TGTGCCAGCAGTTTATCCATAAGTGGTCCGGGGGGGATCTTC,TRBJ2-1,TRBV27,TRBD2
CASSLDGRGDTQYF,TGTGCCAGCAGCTTGGACGGGAGGGGCGATACGCAGTATTTT,TRBJ2-3,TRBV5-6,TRBD2
CASSVQGLNTEAFF,TGTGCCAGTAGTGTACAGGGGCTTAACACTGAAGCTTTCTTT,TRBJ1-1,TRBV19,TRBD1
CASRGQDTEAFF,TGTGCCAGCCGGGGACAGGACACTGAAGCTTTCTTT,TRBJ1-1,TRBV25-1,TRBD1
CASLGQGRTEAFF,TGTGCCAGCCTTGGACAGGGACGGACTGAAGCTTTCTTT,TRBJ1-1,TRBV19,TRBD1
CASRMGGNPEAFF,TGCGCCAGCAGAATGGGGGGAAATCCTGAAGCTTTCTTT,TRBJ1-1,TRBV10-2,NA
CASRSGRRTEAFF,TGTGCCAGCAGATCAGGGAGGAGGACTGAAGCTTTCTTT,TRBJ1-1,TRBV6-4,NA
CAWSVAGTGGQNTEAFF,TGTGCCTGGAGTGTAGCGGGGACAGGGGGGCAGAACACTGAAGCTTTCTTT,TRBJ1-1,TRBV30,TRBD1
CASSHELAGEQYF,TGCGCCAGCAGCCACGAACTAGCGGGGGAGCAGTACTTC,TRBJ2-5,TRBV4-1,TRBD2
CAISVTTSGSLEQFF,TGTGCCATCAGTGTCACTACTAGCGGGAGCTTAGAGCAGTTCTTC,TRBJ2-1,TRBV10-3,TRBD2
CASSQEPGQGSDTQYF,TGTGCCAGCAGCCAAGAGCCCGGACAGGGATCAGATACGCAGTATTTT,TRBJ2-3,TRBV4-2,TRBD1
CASSRTSLPTDTQYF,TGCGCCAGCAGCCGGACTAGCCTACCCACAGATACGCAGTATTTT,TRBJ2-3,TRBV5-1,TRBD2
CASSQYSQETQYF,TGTGCCAGCAGCCAATACTCCCAAGAGACCCAGTACTTC,TRBJ2-5,TRBV14,NA
CASSASGGPSYEQYF,TGTGCCAGCAGCGCAAGCGGGGGCCCGTCCTACGAGCAGTACTTC,TRBJ2-7,TRBV9,TRBD2
CASSAGNTGELFF,TGTGCCAGCAGTGCGGGGAACACCGGGGAGCTGTTTTTT,TRBJ2-2,TRBV9,NA
CASTSPGGEEQYF,TGTGCCAGCACCTCTCCTGGGGGGGAGGAGCAGTACTTC,TRBJ2-7,TRBV6-1,TRBD2
CASSRGLDTEAFF,TGTGCCAGCAGCAGGGGTTTGGACACTGAAGCTTTCTTT,TRBJ1-1,TRBV11-3,NA
CASSSTGYTIYF,TGTGCCAGCAGCTCCACAGGGTACACCATATATTTT,TRBJ1-3,TRBV5-6,NA
CASTLSGTSNYGYTF,TGTGCCAGTACCCTATCCGGGACAAGCAACTATGGCTACACCTTC,TRBJ1-2,TRBV19,NA
CASSRTGGSYGYTF,TGTGCCAGCAGCCGCACAGGGGGCAGCTATGGCTACACCTTC,TRBJ1-2,TRBV5-8,TRBD1
CASISGTSGVPDEETQYF,TGTGCCAGCATCTCCGGGACTAGCGGGGTCCCAGACGAAGAGACCCAGTACTTC,TRBJ2-5,TRBV21-1,NA
CASSQHIRDRGGNEQFF,TGCGCCAGCAGCCAACATATCCGGGACAGGGGTGGCAATGAGCAGTTCTTC,TRBJ2-1,TRBV4-1,TRBD1
CSVGTATDTQYF,TGCAGCGTTGGGACAGCCACAGATACGCAGTATTTT,TRBJ2-3,TRBV29-1,NA
CASSYLAGKGEQYF,TGTGCCAGCAGTTATCTAGCGGGAAAGGGGGAGCAGTACTTC,TRBJ2-7,TRBV6-5,TRBD2
CASSPQDKGRAQYF,TGTGCCAGCTCACCTCAAGATAAGGGGAGGGCGCAGTATTTT,TRBJ2-3,TRBV18,TRBD2
CASSYNRETMNTEAFF,TGTGCCAGCAGTTATAATCGGGAGACAATGAACACTGAAGCTTTCTTT,TRBJ1-1,TRBV6-6,NA
CASELAGSTGGQFF,TGCGCCTCAGAGCTAGCGGGGTCAACTGGGGGGCAGTTCTTC,TRBJ2-1,TRBV5-1,TRBD2
CATSRGPGGITGELFF,TGTGCCACCAGCAGAGGGCCAGGGGGAATTACCGGGGAGCTGTTTTTT,TRBJ2-2,TRBV15,TRBD1
CASSPRAGTGGLDTQYF,TGTGCCAGCAGTCCCCGGGCCGGGACAGGGGGCTTAGATACGCAGTATTTT,TRBJ2-3,TRBV25-1,TRBD1
CAISATYRDTYQPQHF,TGTGCCATCAGTGCTACCTACCGGGACACTTATCAGCCCCAGCATTTT,TRBJ1-5,TRBV10-3,NA